The next 5 T cell receptor beta chains were all read from a single sample in a study of blood T cells in healthy people across ages. With a J-beta primer mix and a sample-barcoded 5' primer, a second PCR ran 7 to 11 cycles. TCRdb called the 5' RACE reads again in MiXCR, with one record for every CDR3 protein. The table lists about 940,000 distinct CDR3 sequences, roughly 43% of them singletons. The specimen sequenced was blood. The receptors stem from a man aged 25 to 45 in good health.

The chain couples TRBV9 to TRBJ2-1; 7 positions agree with TRBD2. Germline V CDR1 and CDR2: SGDLS, YYNGEE. The V gene end was trimmed by 0 bases and the J gene end by 4 bases; junction bases not matched to a gene: 4. The CDR3 has 15 amino acids. DNA of the CDR3: TGTGCCAGCAGCGTAGCGAGCGGGGTTTACAATGAGCAGTTCTTC. Amino acid sequence: CASSVASGVYNEQFF.

A few counts support this clonotype. The chain combines TRBV25-1 with TRBJ2-7; 10 bases align to TRBD1. This CDR3 has 16 residues. CDR1 is MGHDK and CDR2 is SYGVNS in the germline V gene. J gave up 3 bases and V 3 bases, and 8 bases lay outside the gene matches. CDR3 nucleotide sequence: TGTGCCAGCAGTGACGACCGAAGGGACAGGGGCTACGAGCAGTACTTC. It encodes CASSDDRRDRGYEQYF.

The chain is built from TRBV15 and TRBJ2-7; 7 nucleotides line up with TRBD2. The germline V gene encodes CDR1 LNHNV and CDR2 YYDKDF (reference sequence). This CDR3 comprises 16 residues. Trimming cost V 1 base and J 7 bases; bases outside gene matches: 13. The chain's CDR3 is CATSRVGGGEYNEQYF. Written as DNA, the CDR3 is TGTGCCACCAGCAGAGTAGGTGGGGGGGAGTACAATGAGCAGTACTTC.

The chain recombines TRBV18 with TRBJ1-6; D is unresolved. With 2 bases removed from V and 7 bases from J, the gap between germline ends came to 6 bases. Germline V gene lookup returns CDR1 KGHSH and CDR2 LQKENI. The CDR3 is made up of 13 amino acids. The CDR3 nucleotides are TGTGCCAGCTCACCAAACGACAATTCACCCCTCCACTTT. Protein: CASSPNDNSPLHF. The full variable domain, its missing parts supplied by reference TRBV18 and TRBJ1-6, is NAGVMQNPRHLVRRRGQEARLRCSPMKGHSHVYWYRQLPEEGLKFMVYLQKENIIDESGMPKERFSAEFPKEGPSILRIQQVVRGDSAAYFCASSPNDNSPLHFGNGTRLTVT.

V gene TRBV21-1 combines with J gene TRBJ2-4. TRBV21-1 is deemed a pseudogene. There are 16 residues in the CDR3. CDR3 region: CASSKVGRVAKNIQYF. The DNA of the CDR3 is TGTGCCAGCAGCAAAGTAGGGAGGGTAGCCAAAAACATTCAGTACTTC.